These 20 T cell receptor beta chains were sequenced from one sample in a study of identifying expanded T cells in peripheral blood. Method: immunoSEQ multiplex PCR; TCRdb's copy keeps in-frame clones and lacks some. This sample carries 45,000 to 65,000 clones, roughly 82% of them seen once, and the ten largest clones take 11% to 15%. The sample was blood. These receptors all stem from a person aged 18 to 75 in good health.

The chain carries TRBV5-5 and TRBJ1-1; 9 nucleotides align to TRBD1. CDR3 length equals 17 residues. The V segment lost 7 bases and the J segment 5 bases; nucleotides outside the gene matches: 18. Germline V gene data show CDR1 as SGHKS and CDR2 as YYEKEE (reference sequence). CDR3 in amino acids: CASAGGTGSLSWTEAFF. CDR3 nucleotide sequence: TGTGCCAGCGCGGGCGGGACAGGGAGCCTCTCTTGGACTGAAGCTTTCTTT.

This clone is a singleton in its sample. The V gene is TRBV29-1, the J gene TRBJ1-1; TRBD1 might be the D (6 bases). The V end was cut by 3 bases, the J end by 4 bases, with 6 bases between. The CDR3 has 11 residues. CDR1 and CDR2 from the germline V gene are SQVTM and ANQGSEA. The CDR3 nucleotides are TGCAGCGTTGAGGACAGCACTGAAGCTTTCTTT. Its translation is CSVEDSTEAFF.

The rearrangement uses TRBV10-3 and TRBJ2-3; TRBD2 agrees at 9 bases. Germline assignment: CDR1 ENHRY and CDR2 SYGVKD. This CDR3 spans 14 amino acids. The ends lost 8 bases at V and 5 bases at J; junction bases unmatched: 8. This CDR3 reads CAIERGAGGDTQYF. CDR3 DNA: TGTGCCATCGAGCGGGGGGCTGGGGGAGATACGCAGTATTTT.

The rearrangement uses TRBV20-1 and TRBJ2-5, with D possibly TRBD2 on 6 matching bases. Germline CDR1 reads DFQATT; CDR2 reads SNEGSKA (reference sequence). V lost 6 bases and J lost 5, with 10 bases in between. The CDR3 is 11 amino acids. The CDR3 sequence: CSAYRGETQYF. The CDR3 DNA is TGCAGTGCCTACCGGGGGGAGACCCAGTACTTC.

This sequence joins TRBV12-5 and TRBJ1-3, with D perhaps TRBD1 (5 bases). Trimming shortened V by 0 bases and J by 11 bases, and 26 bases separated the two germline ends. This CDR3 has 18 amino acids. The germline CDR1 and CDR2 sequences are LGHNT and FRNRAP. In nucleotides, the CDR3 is TGTGCTAGTGGTTTGGTAATCACACCAGGTACCCCACAGGCCGCCATATATTTT. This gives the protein CASGLVITPGTPQAAIYF.

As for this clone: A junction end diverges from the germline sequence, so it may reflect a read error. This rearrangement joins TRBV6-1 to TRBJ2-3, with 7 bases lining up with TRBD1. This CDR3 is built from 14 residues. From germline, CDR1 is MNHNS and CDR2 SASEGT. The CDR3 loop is CASSEAGKRGQNDF. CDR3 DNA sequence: TGTGCCAGCAGTGAAGCGGGGAAGAGGGGGCAAAATGATTTT.

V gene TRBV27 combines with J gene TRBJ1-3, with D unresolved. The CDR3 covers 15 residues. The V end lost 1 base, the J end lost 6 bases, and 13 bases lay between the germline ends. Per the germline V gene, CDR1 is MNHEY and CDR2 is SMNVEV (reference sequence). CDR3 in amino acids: CASSLLSPAENTIYF. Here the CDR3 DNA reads TGTGCCAGCAGTTTATTGTCCCCAGCCGAAAACACCATATATTTT.

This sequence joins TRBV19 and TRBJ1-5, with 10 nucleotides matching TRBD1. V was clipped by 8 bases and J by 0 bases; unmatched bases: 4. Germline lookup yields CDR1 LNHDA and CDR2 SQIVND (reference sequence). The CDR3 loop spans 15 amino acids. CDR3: CASADRGASNQPQHF. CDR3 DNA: TGTGCCAGTGCGGACAGGGGGGCTAGCAATCAGCCCCAGCATTTT.

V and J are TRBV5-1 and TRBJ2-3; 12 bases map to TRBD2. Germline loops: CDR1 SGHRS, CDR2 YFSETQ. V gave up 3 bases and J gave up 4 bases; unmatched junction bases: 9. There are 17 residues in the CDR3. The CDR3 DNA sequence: TGCGCCAGCAGCTCCGGACTAGCGGGGTTCATGTCAGATACGCAGTATTTT. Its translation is CASSSGLAGFMSDTQYF.

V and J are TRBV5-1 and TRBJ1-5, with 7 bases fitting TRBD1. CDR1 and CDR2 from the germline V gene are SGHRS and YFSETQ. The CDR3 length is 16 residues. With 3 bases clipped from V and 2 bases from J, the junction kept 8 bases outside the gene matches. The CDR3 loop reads CASSSATGTGNQPQHF. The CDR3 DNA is TGCGCCAGCAGCTCGGCCACTGGGACAGGCAATCAGCCCCAGCATTTT.

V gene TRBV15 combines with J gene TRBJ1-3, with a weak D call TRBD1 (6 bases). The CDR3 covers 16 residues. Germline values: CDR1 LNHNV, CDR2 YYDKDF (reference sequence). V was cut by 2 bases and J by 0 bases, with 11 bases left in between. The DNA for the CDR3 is TGTGCCACCAGCAGAACTCCCAGGGGCTCTGGAAACACCATATATTTT. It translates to CATSRTPRGSGNTIYF.

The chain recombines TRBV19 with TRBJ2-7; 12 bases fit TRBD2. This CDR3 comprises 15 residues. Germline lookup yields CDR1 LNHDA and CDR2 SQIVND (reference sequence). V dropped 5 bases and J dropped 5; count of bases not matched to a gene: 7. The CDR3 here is CASSPAPSGRDEQYF. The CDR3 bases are TGTGCCAGTAGTCCTGCCCCTAGCGGGAGGGACGAGCAGTACTTC.

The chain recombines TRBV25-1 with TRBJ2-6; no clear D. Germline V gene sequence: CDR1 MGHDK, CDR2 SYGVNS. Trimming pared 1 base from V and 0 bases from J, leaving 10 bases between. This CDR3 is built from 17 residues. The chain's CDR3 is CASSESGPHSGANVLTF. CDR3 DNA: TGTGCCAGCAGTGAATCTGGACCACACTCTGGGGCCAACGTCCTGACTTTC.

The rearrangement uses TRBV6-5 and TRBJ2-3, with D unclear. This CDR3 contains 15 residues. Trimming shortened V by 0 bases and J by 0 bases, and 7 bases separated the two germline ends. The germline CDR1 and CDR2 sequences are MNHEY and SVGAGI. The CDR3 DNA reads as TGTGCCAGCAGTTACTCGATATTGAGCACAGATACGCAGTATTTT. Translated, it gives CASSYSILSTDTQYF.

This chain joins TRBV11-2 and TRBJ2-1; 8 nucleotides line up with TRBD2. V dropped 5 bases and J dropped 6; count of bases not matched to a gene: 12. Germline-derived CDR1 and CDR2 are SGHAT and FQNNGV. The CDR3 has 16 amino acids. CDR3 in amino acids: CASSPHLGLGSNEQFF. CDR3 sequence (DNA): TGTGCCAGCAGCCCACACCTGGGACTAGGGTCCAATGAGCAGTTCTTC.

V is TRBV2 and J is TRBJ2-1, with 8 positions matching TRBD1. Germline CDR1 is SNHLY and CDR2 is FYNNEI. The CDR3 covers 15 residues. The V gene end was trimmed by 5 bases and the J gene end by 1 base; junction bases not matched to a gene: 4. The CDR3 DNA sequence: TGTGCCAGCAGTTCTACAGGGGGGTCCTACAATGAGCAGTTCTTC. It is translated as CASSSTGGSYNEQFF. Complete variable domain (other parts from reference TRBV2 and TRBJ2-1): EPEVTQTPSHQVTQMGQEVILRCVPISNHLYFYWYRQILGQKVEFLVSFYNNEISEKSEIFDDQFSVERPDGSNFTLKIRSTKLEDSAMYFCASSSTGGSYNEQFFGPGTRLTVL.

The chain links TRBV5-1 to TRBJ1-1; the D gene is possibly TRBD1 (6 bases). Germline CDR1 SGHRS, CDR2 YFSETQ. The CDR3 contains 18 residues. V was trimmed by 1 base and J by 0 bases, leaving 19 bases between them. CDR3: CASSLWFTGLRLNTEAFF. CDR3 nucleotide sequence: TGCGCCAGCAGCTTGTGGTTCACAGGGTTGCGGCTGAACACTGAAGCTTTCTTT.

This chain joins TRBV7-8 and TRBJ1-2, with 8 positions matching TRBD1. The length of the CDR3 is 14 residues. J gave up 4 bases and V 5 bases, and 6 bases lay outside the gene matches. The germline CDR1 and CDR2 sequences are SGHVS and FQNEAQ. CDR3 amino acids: CASSATGTGYGYTF. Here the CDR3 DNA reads TGTGCCAGCAGCGCCACCGGGACAGGCTATGGCTACACCTTC.

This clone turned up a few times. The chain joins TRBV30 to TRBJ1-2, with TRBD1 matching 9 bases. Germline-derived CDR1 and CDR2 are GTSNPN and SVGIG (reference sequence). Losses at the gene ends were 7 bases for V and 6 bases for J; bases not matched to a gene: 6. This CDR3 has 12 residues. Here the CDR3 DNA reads TGTGCCTTTTCCGGGACAGGGCATGGCTACACCTTC. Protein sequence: CAFSGTGHGYTF.

The CDR3 reads CSVLPGDRVYEQYF. Here the CDR3 DNA reads TGCAGCGTCCTCCCGGGGGACAGGGTCTACGAGCAGTACTTC. The J gene is TRBJ2-7, the V gene TRBV29-1; 9 positions match TRBD1. J gave up 3 bases and V 6 bases, and 9 bases lay outside the gene matches. In germline, CDR1 is SQVTM, CDR2 ANQGSEA. The CDR3 spans 14 residues.